The 5 T cell receptor beta chains below were found in one sample sequenced in a study of radiotherapy plus CTLA-4 blockade in lung cancer. Some clones are missing from TCRdb's copy, which holds only in-frame ones; the method was immunoSEQ multiplex PCR. Among about 90,000 clones listed, around 72% were seen once. Sequenced here: peripheral blood, sampled from a patient treated with radiotherapy plus ipilimumab. The receptors shown here come from a human donor with non-small cell lung cancer that progressed on radiotherapy plus ipilimumab.

The table lists this clone with a count of one. V usage is TRBV27 and J usage is TRBJ1-2, with TRBD1 identical over 9 bases. The J segment lost 4 bases and the V segment lost 7 bases, leaving 19 bases of the junction unmatched. This CDR3 comprises 18 residues. Germline V gives CDR1 MNHEY, CDR2 SMNVEV (reference sequence). The CDR3 is CASTPGGPGQGISYGYTF. Written as DNA, the CDR3 is TGTGCCAGCACCCCAGGAGGTCCGGGACAGGGTATTAGCTATGGCTACACCTTC.

The rearrangement uses TRBV4-1 and TRBJ2-1, with 9 bases fitting TRBD2. Germline V lookup: CDR1 MGHRA, CDR2 YSYEKL. Germline trimming cut 0 bases from V and 9 bases from J; bases unmatched to any gene: 6. The length of the CDR3 is 15 residues. The CDR3 bases are TGCGCCAGCAGCCAAGAGTGGCGGGGGGGCCGTGAGCAGTTCTTC. This gives the protein CASSQEWRGGREQFF.

The chain employs TRBV13 and TRBJ1-4; D is unresolved. V was clipped by 0 bases and J by 6 bases, with 14 bases between them. The V gene's germline CDR1 is PRHDT and CDR2 FYEKMQ (reference sequence). The CDR3 consists of 16 residues. The CDR3 DNA reads as TGTGCCAGCAGCTTAGGTTCGGGCCGCAATGATGAAAAACTGTTTTTT. As protein: CASSLGSGRNDEKLFF.

V is TRBV28 and J is TRBJ1-5; a possible D gene is TRBD1 (6 bases). Germline V gene sequence: CDR1 MDHEN, CDR2 SYDVKM. Between the trimmed V and J ends, which lost 2 bases and 4 bases, there was a span of 12 bases. The length of the CDR3 is 15 residues. For the CDR3, the DNA is TGTGCCAGCAGTTTAACGGGGGCAGGGAATCAGCCCCAGCATTTT. This codes for CASSLTGAGNQPQHF.

The chain is built from TRBV5-4 and TRBJ1-6; D gene ambiguous. The V end lost 0 bases, the J end lost 0 bases, and 10 bases lay between the germline ends. CDR3 length: 17 residues. CDR1 is SGHNT, CDR2 YYREEE, per germline (reference sequence). The CDR3 loop is CASSLGGQSSYNSPLHF. The CDR3 DNA reads TGTGCCAGCAGCTTGGGAGGGCAGAGCTCCTATAATTCACCCCTCCACTTT.